This T cell receptor (beta chain) stems from a study of T cell changes during pregnancy in multiple sclerosis. This clone was observed once. V was trimmed by 5 bases and J by 3 bases, leaving 11 bases between them. CDR1 and CDR2 from the germline V gene are SNHLY and FYNNEI. There are 13 residues in the CDR3. This table comes from immunoSEQ multiplex PCR, and its TCRdb copy is limited to in-frame clones, with some not included. The profile covers approximately 130,000 clones, with 90% to 98% appearing a single time and less than 0.55% taken by the ten largest. The rearrangement links TRBV2 to TRBJ2-7, with D uncertain. This sequence was found in a female donor with multiple sclerosis, enrolled in a pregnancy study. The material was peripheral blood, obtained after pregnancy. The CDR3 sequence is CASSNLNGYEQYF. DNA of the CDR3: TGTGCCAGCAGTAACCTAAACGGCTACGAGCAGTACTTC.